The rows below give T cell receptor beta chains drawn from one sample of a study of cytomegalovirus exposure and HLA in healthy donors. Assay: immunoSEQ multiplex PCR; the TCRdb copy retains only in-frame clones and omits some. Of approximately 210,000 clones listed, around four fifths are singletons. Sequencing was carried out using PBMCs. The receptor source for this set is a woman aged 40 to 49 in good health and CMV-seronegative. CDR3s include the opening cysteine and the closing phenylalanine or tryptophan. D genes are given only for firm matches. The size entry is marked missing in some rows and otherwise reads once, few, many or a size class.

v_gene	abundance	d_gene	j_gene	CDR3aa	CDR3nt
TRBV7-6	-	TRBD1	TRBJ2-7	CASSAPDRGEYEQYF	TGTGCCAGCAGCGCCCCGGACAGGGGTGAATACGAGCAGTACTTC
TRBV5-1	-	TRBD1	TRBJ1-1	CASGRTGEDTEAFF	TGCGCCAGCGGAAGGACAGGGGAAGACACTGAAGCTTTCTTT
TRBV4-1	-	TRBD1	TRBJ2-4	CASSFATGADIQYF	TGCGCCAGCAGCTTCGCGACAGGGGCGGACATTCAGTACTTC
TRBV7-2	few	-	TRBJ2-5	CASSSIRGETQYF	TGTGCCAGCAGCTCGATCAGGGGAGAGACCCAGTACTTC
TRBV14	medium-sized	-	TRBJ1-2	CASSQVGDYGYTF	TGTGCCAGCAGCCAAGTTGGAGACTATGGCTACACCTTC
TRBV4-3	-	-	TRBJ2-7	CASSQDWRGRGEQYF	TGCGCCAGCAGCCAAGATTGGCGGGGTCGGGGCGAGCAGTACTTC
TRBV29-1	-	TRBD1	TRBJ1-2	CSVDRGNYGYTF	TGCAGCGTTGACAGGGGGAACTATGGCTACACCTTC
TRBV29-1	-	-	TRBJ2-1	CSAQSDEQFF	TGCAGCGCCCAGTCAGATGAGCAGTTCTTC
TRBV18	-	-	TRBJ1-1	CASSDGLNTEAFF	TGTGCCAGCTCCGACGGGTTGAACACTGAAGCTTTCTTT
TRBV2	once	TRBD2	TRBJ2-1	CASSEVLAGGVGNEQFF	TGTGCCAGCAGTGAAGTGCTAGCGGGAGGGGTGGGCAATGAGCAGTTCTTC
TRBV14	-	-	TRBJ2-1	CASSQGSWSSYNEQFF	TGTGCCAGCAGCCAAGGAAGCTGGAGCTCCTACAATGAGCAGTTCTTC
TRBV19	-	-	TRBJ1-1	CASSTNRALLAFF	TGTGCCAGTAGTACTAACAGGGCGCTTCTAGCTTTCTTT
TRBV18	-	-	TRBJ1-2	CASSPPQGIGYTF	TGTGCCAGCTCACCACCCCAGGGCATTGGCTACACCTTC
TRBV19	-	TRBD2	TRBJ2-7	CASSIREGGRYEQYF	TGTGCCAGTAGTATTCGGGAGGGTGGTCGCTACGAGCAGTACTTC
TRBV7-9	-	-	TRBJ2-3	CASSSTGIATDTQYF	TGTGCCAGCAGCTCAACGGGTATCGCTACAGATACGCAGTATTTT
TRBV18	-	-	TRBJ1-2	CASSPETGLYYGYTF	TGTGCCAGCTCACCGGAGACAGGACTGTACTATGGCTACACCTTC
TRBV6-1	-	-	TRBJ2-1	CASMRDFSYNEQFF	TGTGCCAGCATGAGGGACTTTTCCTACAATGAGCAGTTCTTC
TRBV4-3	-	-	TRBJ1-5	CASSQERGWNQPQHF	TGCGCCAGCAGCCAAGAAAGGGGGTGGAATCAGCCCCAGCATTTT
TRBV10-2	-	-	TRBJ1-2	CASSESQGYTF	TGCGCCAGCAGTGAGTCCCAAGGCTACACCTTC
TRBV16	-	-	TRBJ2-7	CASSQNSYEQYF	TGTGCCAGCAGCCAAAACAGTTACGAGCAGTACTTC
TRBV6-1	-	TRBD2	TRBJ2-1	CASIGLLAGVNEQFF	TGTGCCAGCATTGGTCTACTAGCGGGAGTGAATGAGCAGTTCTTC
TRBV10-3	-	TRBD1	TRBJ2-1	CAISGRGQGYNEQFF	TGTGCCATCAGTGGTCGGGGACAGGGGTACAATGAGCAGTTCTTC
TRBV11-2	-	-	TRBJ1-1	CASSPPDSEAFF	TGTGCCAGCAGCCCTCCCGACAGTGAAGCTTTCTTT
TRBV30	-	-	TRBJ1-4	CAWRTGVNEKLFF	TGTGCCTGGCGTACGGGAGTTAATGAAAAACTGTTTTTT
TRBV6-1	-	TRBD1	TRBJ2-5	CASSEYRGETQYF	TGTGCCAGCAGTGAATACAGGGGAGAGACCCAGTACTTC
TRBV9	-	TRBD2	TRBJ2-1	CASSVSTGTSGPNEQFF	TGTGCCAGCAGCGTTTCCACCGGGACTAGCGGTCCCAATGAGCAGTTCTTC
TRBV7-8	-	-	TRBJ2-7	CASSLGRAGGYEQYF	TGTGCCAGCAGCTTGGGGAGAGCTGGAGGCTACGAGCAGTACTTC
TRBV5-1	-	-	TRBJ2-1	CASSRGSGLYNEQFF	TGCGCCAGCAGCCGGGGATCGGGACTCTACAATGAGCAGTTCTTC
TRBV11-3	once	TRBD1	TRBJ2-2	CASSQLQQGTGELFF	TGTGCCAGCAGCCAGCTACAACAGGGGACCGGGGAGCTGTTTTTT
TRBV10-3	-	-	TRBJ1-2	CAISPPAGRWEGYTF	TGTGCCATCTCCCCCCCTGCGGGGCGCTGGGAAGGCTACACCTTC
TRBV19	-	-	TRBJ1-2	CASSDQGKDYGYTF	TGTGCCAGTAGCGACCAGGGGAAGGACTATGGCTACACCTTC
TRBV19	-	TRBD1	TRBJ1-5	CASTHTRGTASNQPQHF	TGTGCCAGTACCCATACCCGGGGGACAGCTAGCAATCAGCCCCAGCATTTT
TRBV9	once	TRBD1	TRBJ1-6	CASSVVDRGNSPLHF	TGTGCCAGCAGCGTAGTAGACAGGGGGAATTCACCCCTCCACTTT
TRBV15	-	-	TRBJ2-6	CATSRDRGLPLSGANVLTF	TGTGCCACCAGCAGAGATCGGGGACTCCCGCTCTCTGGGGCCAACGTCCTGACTTTC
TRBV18	-	TRBD1	TRBJ2-3	CASSPPVRGRTDTQYF	TGTGCCAGCTCACCACCGGTCAGGGGGAGAACAGATACGCAGTATTTT